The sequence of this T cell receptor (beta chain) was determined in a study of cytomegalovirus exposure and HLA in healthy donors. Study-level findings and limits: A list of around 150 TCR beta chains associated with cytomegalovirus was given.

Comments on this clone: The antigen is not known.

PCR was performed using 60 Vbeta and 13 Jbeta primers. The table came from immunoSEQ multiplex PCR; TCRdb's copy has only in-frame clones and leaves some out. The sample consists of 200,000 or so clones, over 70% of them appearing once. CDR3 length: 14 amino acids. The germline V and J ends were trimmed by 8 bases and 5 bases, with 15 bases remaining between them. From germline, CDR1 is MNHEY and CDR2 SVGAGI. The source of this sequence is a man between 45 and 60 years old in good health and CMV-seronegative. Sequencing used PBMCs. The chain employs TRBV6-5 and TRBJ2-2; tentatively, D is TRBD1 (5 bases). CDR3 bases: TGTGCCAGCGCTACAGGTAGCAGTACCGGGGAGCTGTTTTTT. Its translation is CASATGSSTGELFF.